These 27 T cell receptor beta chains were all obtained from the same sample, sequenced in a study of cytomegalovirus exposure and HLA in healthy donors. The PCR used 60 Vbeta and 13 Jbeta primers. Sequenced by immunoSEQ multiplex PCR; TCRdb stores in-frame clones only, minus some. The sample lists some 150,000 clones, around 85% occurring once. Material: PBMCs. The receptors come from a female donor in good health and CMV-seronegative.

V and J are TRBV11-2 and TRBJ1-1; D is unclear. Germline V gene data show CDR1 as SGHAT and CDR2 as FQNNGV. The V end was cut by 3 bases, the J end by 5 bases, with 10 bases between. The CDR3 runs to 13 residues. CDR3 protein: CASSLGARTEAFF. As DNA, the CDR3 is TGTGCCAGCAGCTTGGGAGCTAGGACTGAAGCTTTCTTT.

This chain connects TRBV7-9 to TRBJ2-7; 7 bases map to TRBD1. CDR3 length: 14 residues. Unmatched junction bases numbered 5, after V lost 6 bases and J lost 0 bases. Germline V gene data show CDR1 as SEHNR and CDR2 as FQNEAQ (reference sequence). The CDR3 nucleotides read TGTGCCAGCAGTTCTACAGGGGACTCCTACGAGCAGTACTTC. The encoded protein is CASSSTGDSYEQYF. Combining the CDR3 with reference TRBV7-9 and TRBJ2-7 gives the whole variable domain DTGVSQNPRHKITKRGQNVTFRCDPISEHNRLYWYRQTLGQGPEFLTYFQNEAQLEKSRLLSDRFSAERPKGSFSTLEIQRTEQGDSAMYLCASSSTGDSYEQYFGPGTRLTVT.

This clone was seen just once. The chain employs TRBV6-5 and TRBJ1-5, with 8 nucleotides matching TRBD1. This CDR3 region has 16 residues. Trimming removed 2 bases from V and 1 base from J; junction bases left unmatched: 4. Looked up from germline, CDR1 is MNHEY and CDR2 is SVGAGI. The CDR3 DNA reads as TGTGCCAGCAGTTACCCGACAGGGGCGAGCAATCAGCCCCAGCATTTT. Translating it yields CASSYPTGASNQPQHF.

The genes are TRBV12-5 and TRBJ1-5, with unresolved D. Germline V gene sequence: CDR1 LGHNT, CDR2 FRNRAP. The CDR3 loop spans 12 amino acids. Trimming took 5 bases from V and 4 from J, leaving 6 bases between them. CDR3 protein: CASGNSNQPQHF. DNA for the CDR3: TGTGCTAGTGGTAACAGTAATCAGCCCCAGCATTTT. The full variable domain, completed using reference TRBV12-5 and TRBJ1-5, is DARVTQTPRHKVTEMGQEVTMRCQPILGHNTVFWYRQTMMQGLELLAYFRNRAPLDDSGMPKDRFSAEMPDATLATLKIQPSEPRDSAVYFCASGNSNQPQHFGDGTRLSIL.

V gene TRBV7-9 combines with J gene TRBJ1-1; D is undetermined. Germline V gene sequence: CDR1 SEHNR, CDR2 FQNEAQ (reference sequence). V was cut by 7 bases and J by 6 bases, with 12 bases left in between. The CDR3 is 12 residues long. CDR3 nucleotides: TGTGCCAGCAAGGGAGGCCCTCCTGAAGCTTTCTTT. This encodes CASKGGPPEAFF.

V is TRBV28 and J is TRBJ2-7, with D possibly being TRBD2 (5 bases). The CDR3 covers 15 residues. V shed 7 bases and J shed 0 bases, with 16 bases lying between them. Germline assignment: CDR1 MDHEN and CDR2 SYDVKM. The CDR3 region is CASTPPRRSSYEQYF. Here the CDR3 DNA reads TGTGCCAGCACCCCCCCGAGGAGGAGCTCCTACGAGCAGTACTTC. The whole variable domain, filled in from reference TRBV28 and TRBJ2-7, reads DVKVTQSSRYLVKRTGEKVFLECVQDMDHENMFWYRQDPGLGLRLIYFSYDVKMKEKGDIPEGYSVSREKKERFSLILESASTNQTSMYLCASTPPRRSSYEQYFGPGTRLTVT.

V usage is TRBV2 and J usage is TRBJ2-3, with D possibly being TRBD1 (5 bases). Germline CDR1 and CDR2: SNHLY and FYNNEI. V was shortened by 4 bases and J by 7 bases, with 12 bases between the two germline ends. The CDR3 totals 13 residues. The CDR3 loop is CASSVDRGHTQYF. CDR3 DNA sequence: TGTGCCAGCAGTGTTGACAGAGGCCATACGCAGTATTTT.

The rearrangement joins TRBV5-4 to TRBJ2-7; 12 positions agree with TRBD2. Unmatched junction bases numbered 8, after V lost 10 bases and J lost 6 bases. The germline gives CDR1 SGHNT, CDR2 YYREEE (reference sequence). The CDR3 covers 13 residues. CDR3 bases: TGTGCCGCACGCCTAGCGGGAGGGAGCGAGCAGTACTTC. This translates into CAARLAGGSEQYF. Drawing the rest from reference TRBV5-4 and TRBJ2-7, the complete variable domain is ETGVTQSPTHLIKTRGQQVTLRCSSQSGHNTVSWYQQALGQGPQFIFQYYREEENGRGNFPPRFSGLQFPNYSSELNVNALELDDSALYLCAARLAGGSEQYFGPGTRLTVT.

The chain is built from TRBV19 and TRBJ2-3; TRBD1 aligns across 9 bases. The J segment lost 4 bases and the V segment lost 4 bases, leaving 6 bases of the junction unmatched. CDR1 and CDR2 (germline): LNHDA, SQIVND (reference sequence). This CDR3 spans 15 amino acids. The CDR3 sequence is CASSTPGQGADTQYF. The CDR3 coding sequence is TGTGCCAGTAGTACCCCGGGACAGGGTGCAGATACGCAGTATTTT.

J is TRBJ1-2 and V is TRBV7-9; the match to TRBD1 covers 7 bases. The CDR3 is made up of 16 amino acids. J lost 5 bases, V lost 10 bases, and 19 bases had no gene match. Germline CDR1 and CDR2: SEHNR and FQNEAQ (reference sequence). The CDR3 reads CATPPDRAAGEYGYTF. The CDR3 coding sequence is TGTGCCACTCCACCCGACAGGGCTGCTGGGGAGTATGGCTACACCTTC.

The gene calls are TRBV29-1 and TRBJ2-7, with D perhaps TRBD1 (5 bases). Trimming shortened V by 1 base and J by 1 base, and 11 bases separated the two germline ends. The CDR3 covers 14 residues. CDR1 and CDR2 from the germline V gene are SQVTM and ANQGSEA. The CDR3 bases are TGCAGCGTTGAAGCGGGCAGGGCTTCCTACGAGCAGTACTTC. Translating gives CSVEAGRASYEQYF.

CDR3 residues: CASSLRGQFNEQYF. The CDR3 nucleotides read TGTGCCAGCAGTTTACGTGGACAGTTCAACGAGCAGTACTTC. The gene calls are TRBV27 and TRBJ2-7; the D gene is possibly TRBD1 (6 bases). In germline, CDR1 is MNHEY, CDR2 SMNVEV (reference sequence). This CDR3 is 14 amino acids long. V lost 2 bases and J lost 5, with 13 bases in between.

The rearrangement uses TRBV11-2 and TRBJ2-7, with a weak D call TRBD1 (7 bases). Germline V gives CDR1 SGHAT, CDR2 FQNNGV. CDR3 size: 15 residues. Trimming shortened V by 5 bases and J by 0 bases, and 14 bases separated the two germline ends. The CDR3 nucleotides are TGTGCCAGCAGCGATGCAGGGGGGAGCTCCTACGAGCAGTACTTC. Protein sequence: CASSDAGGSSYEQYF.

To note about this clone: Different DNA sequences within this sample yield the same CDR3. The chain employs TRBV28 and TRBJ2-7; tentative D call: TRBD1 (6 bases). Germline loops: CDR1 MDHEN, CDR2 SYDVKM. V lost 3 bases and J lost 2, with 11 bases in between. The CDR3 runs to 14 residues. CDR3 region: CASSFSDRAYEQYF. The CDR3, as DNA: TGTGCCAGCAGTTTTTCGGACAGAGCCTACGAGCAGTACTTC.

There are a few counts of this clone. The chain has TRBV2 and TRBJ1-1; D may be TRBD1 (6 bases). V was trimmed by 6 bases and J by 0 bases, leaving 11 bases between them. The germline CDR1 and CDR2 sequences are SNHLY and FYNNEI. The CDR3 totals 14 residues. The CDR3 spells CASSGQRMNTEAFF. In nucleotides, the CDR3 is TGTGCCAGCAGCGGACAGAGAATGAACACTGAAGCTTTCTTT.

The rearrangement joins TRBV29-1 to TRBJ2-2; 7 nucleotides agree with TRBD1. Trimming removed 4 bases from V and 0 bases from J; junction bases left unmatched: 2. CDR1 and CDR2 (germline): SQVTM, ANQGSEA. There are 14 residues in the CDR3. CDR3 region: CSVGTGTNTGELFF. The CDR3 region has the DNA TGCAGCGTTGGGACAGGCACGAACACCGGGGAGCTGTTTTTT.

The V call is TRBV5-1, the J call TRBJ1-3; TRBD1 is a possible D gene (5 bases). The CDR3 has 17 amino acids. Per germline, CDR1 SGHRS and CDR2 YFSETQ. V was trimmed by 3 bases and J by 0 bases, leaving 16 bases between them. CDR3 sequence reads: CASSSQEGTYSGNTIYF. The CDR3 DNA follows: TGCGCCAGCAGCTCCCAGGAGGGGACCTACTCTGGAAACACCATATATTTT.

This chain links TRBV5-4 with TRBJ2-7, with D perhaps TRBD2 (6 bases). The CDR3 runs to 14 residues. Germline V CDR1 and CDR2: SGHNT, YYREEE (reference sequence). V was trimmed by 5 bases and J by 0 bases, leaving 12 bases between them. CDR3 loop: CASRRDGRSYEQYF. The CDR3 bases are TGTGCCAGCAGGCGGGACGGCCGCTCCTACGAGCAGTACTTC.

V gene TRBV28 combines with J gene TRBJ1-1; TRBD1 agrees at 7 bases. The CDR3 sequence is 14 residues long. Germline loops: CDR1 MDHEN, CDR2 SYDVKM. V lost 6 bases to trimming and J lost 10 bases; unmatched junction nucleotides: 14. The CDR3 protein is CASRSPESGTAAFF. The CDR3 DNA reads TGTGCCAGCAGGTCCCCTGAAAGTGGGACAGCAGCTTTCTTT.

V is TRBV5-1 and J is TRBJ1-3; D possibly corresponds to TRBD1 (5 bases). Germline loops: CDR1 SGHRS, CDR2 YFSETQ. The V end was cut by 6 bases, the J end by 12 bases, with 19 bases between. CDR3 length: 13 amino acids. In DNA form, the CDR3 reads TGCGCCAGCATCGCGGACACCTGGGGGGGCATATATTTT. Amino acid sequence: CASIADTWGGIYF. Full variable domain (remainder filled in from reference TRBV5-1 and TRBJ1-3): KAGVTQTPRYLIKTRGQQVTLSCSPISGHRSVSWYQQTPGQGLQFLFEYFSETQRNKGNFPGRFSGRQFSNSRSEMNVSTLELGDSALYLCASIADTWGGIYFGEGSWLTVV.

This sequence joins TRBV28 and TRBJ1-2; 9 bases are shared with TRBD1. The CDR3 has 17 amino acids. The germline V gene encodes CDR1 MDHEN and CDR2 SYDVKM. The J segment lost 3 bases and the V segment lost 3 bases, leaving 11 bases of the junction unmatched. The CDR3 DNA follows: TGTGCCAGCAGTTTCCGACCCCGGGACAGGGAAGACTATGGCTACACCTTC. Translated, it gives CASSFRPRDREDYGYTF.

The gene calls are TRBV10-3 and TRBJ2-1, with 8 bases fitting TRBD2. CDR3 length: 16 residues. The V gene end was trimmed by 0 bases and the J gene end by 0 bases; junction bases not matched to a gene: 1. The V gene's germline CDR1 is ENHRY and CDR2 SYGVKD. The CDR3: CAISESGTSSYNEQFF. The CDR3 nucleotides read TGTGCCATCAGTGAGTCTGGGACTAGCTCCTACAATGAGCAGTTCTTC.

The CDR3 protein is CASSVTVRGYTF. DNA of the CDR3: TGTGCCAGCAGTGTCACAGTAAGGGGCTACACCTTC. V usage is TRBV2 and J usage is TRBJ1-2; no definite D call. The germline gives CDR1 SNHLY, CDR2 FYNNEI. CDR3 length equals 12 residues. Trimming pared 4 bases from V and 8 bases from J, leaving 11 bases between.

The rearrangement links TRBV19 to TRBJ2-6; D might be TRBD1 (6 bases). V lost 4 bases and J lost 0, with 13 bases in between. Germline CDR1 and CDR2: LNHDA and SQIVND (reference sequence). The CDR3 contains 17 residues. The CDR3 DNA reads as TGTGCCAGTAGTAGTCCAGGGGCCGCCTCTGGGGCCAACGTCCTGACTTTC. Protein product: CASSSPGAASGANVLTF.

The CDR3 DNA follows: TGTGCCTGGGATCGGGTCGCAGATACGCAGTATTTT. Translating gives CAWDRVADTQYF. The chain combines TRBV30 with TRBJ2-3; D is unresolved. In germline, CDR1 is GTSNPN, CDR2 SVGIG (reference sequence). Deletions cut 5 bases from V and 4 bases from J, with 10 bases between. The CDR3 has 12 amino acids.

The genes are TRBV29-1 and TRBJ2-7; 14 positions match TRBD2. V was pared by 3 bases and J by 5 bases, with 6 bases of the junction left unmatched. The CDR3 contains 15 residues. Germline CDR1 and CDR2: SQVTM and ANQGSEA. The CDR3 sequence is CSVDMGLAGVNEQYF. The CDR3 DNA reads TGCAGCGTTGACATGGGACTAGCGGGAGTCAACGAGCAGTACTTC.

The chain uses TRBV29-1 and TRBJ2-1, with 16 bases that match TRBD2. V lost 6 bases and J lost 2; bases outside the gene matches: 4. The germline CDR1 and CDR2 sequences are SQVTM and ANQGSEA. CDR3 length: 16 amino acids. The CDR3 loop reads CSVAGTSGRAYNEQFF. Written as DNA, the CDR3 is TGCAGCGTGGCCGGGACTAGCGGGAGGGCCTACAATGAGCAGTTCTTC.